This TCR beta chain came from a study of cytomegalovirus exposure and HLA in healthy donors. Study-wide results and limits: In vitro testing confirmed three CMV-associated chains as specific for CMV antigens. Published work reported that the classifier diagnosed cytomegalovirus status with high specificity and sensitivity. A list of 150 or so TCR beta chains associated with cytomegalovirus was given.

The donors formed part of the approximately 120-subject validation cohort, distinct from the approximately 630-subject first cohort. Trimming at V came to 4 bases and at J to 3 bases, leaving 7 bases not matched to a gene. The CDR3 extends over 15 amino acids. Per the germline V gene, CDR1 is SEHNR and CDR2 is FQNEAQ (reference sequence). Some clones are missing from TCRdb's copy, which holds only in-frame ones; the method was immunoSEQ multiplex PCR. Of around 70,000 clones listed, over 85% are singletons. A word on this clone: The target antigen is unknown.

The sequence derives from a man between 18 and 35 years old in good health and CMV-seropositive. Specimen: PBMCs. The gene calls are TRBV7-9 and TRBJ2-7; 9 bases agree with TRBD2. CDR3 amino acids: CASSSVAGASYEQYF. Here the CDR3 DNA reads TGTGCCAGCAGCTCCGTAGCGGGAGCAAGCTACGAGCAGTACTTC.